These T cell receptor beta chains were read from a single sample in a study of CD4 and CD8 cells across lung adenocarcinoma regions. TCRdb re-derived calls from the PCR reads in MiXCR, one entry per CDR3 protein. In the table there are 12,000 or so distinct CDR3 sequences, less than 60% of which are singletons. Sample: CD8+ T cells from the margin of a lung tumor. These receptors were taken from a female donor with lung adenocarcinoma. The CD4 and CD8 labels of this study may be unreliable. Both conserved end residues are part of each CDR3. Each record gives: J gene, clone size, D gene, V gene, CDR3 protein, CDR3 DNA. D genes are given only for firm matches. Not every row has a clone size; where given, it reads once, few, many or a size class.

J: TRBJ2-6
size: few
D: .
V: TRBV12-3/TRBV12-4
CDR3: CASAGHPGSGANVLTF
DNA: TGTGCCAGCGCGGGGCATCCTGGCTCTGGGGCCAACGTCCTGACTTTC

J: TRBJ2-3
size: many
D: .
V: TRBV6-1
CDR3: CASRRTVPLSSYTDTQYF
DNA: TGTGCCAGCAGGAGAACCGTTCCTCTGTCTAGCTACACAGATACGCAGTATTTT

J: TRBJ2-1
size: .
D: TRBD2
V: TRBV4-2
CDR3: CASSQDPRAGGFSYNEQFF
DNA: TGTGCCAGCAGCCAAGATCCCCGTGCGGGGGGCTTCTCCTACAATGAGCAGTTCTTC

J: TRBJ2-1
size: .
D: .
V: TRBV10-2
CDR3: CASSRTSAQFF
DNA: TGCGCCAGCAGCCGCACCAGTGCGCAGTTTTTC

J: TRBJ2-4
size: medium-sized
D: .
V: TRBV6-1
CDR3: CASKVGGAGRDIQYF
DNA: TGTGCCAGCAAAGTTGGGGGGGCAGGTAGGGACATTCAGTACTTC

J: TRBJ2-3
size: .
D: .
V: TRBV6-5
CDR3: CASSYGATDTQYF
DNA: TGTGCCAGCAGTTACGGGGCAACAGATACGCAGTATTTT

J: TRBJ2-3
size: .
D: .
V: TRBV30
CDR3: CAWSVVRRTRGEGTDTQYF
DNA: TGTGCCTGGAGTGTAGTTAGGAGGACCAGGGGCGAGGGAACAGATACGCAGTATTTT

J: TRBJ1-5
size: .
D: .
V: TRBV6-1
CDR3: CASSGPGGGNQPLHF
DNA: TGTGCCAGCAGTGGCCCGGGGGGCGGCAATCAGCCCCTCCATTTT

J: TRBJ2-5
size: many
D: .
V: TRBV10-2
CDR3: CASTGTYGDTQYF
DNA: TGCGCCAGCACTGGGACTTACGGAGACACCCAGTACTTC

J: TRBJ2-1
size: few
D: .
V: TRBV20-1
CDR3: CSASGDVLDAEQFF
DNA: TGCAGTGCTAGCGGGGACGTTTTGGATGCTGAGCAGTTCTTC

J: TRBJ2-7
size: .
D: .
V: TRBV27
CDR3: CASSLTRDSTYEQYF
DNA: TGTGCCAGCAGTTTAACCCGGGACTCAACCTACGAGCAGTACTTC

J: TRBJ2-4
size: .
D: TRBD1
V: TRBV6-1
CDR3: CASSPRGHPTTDTQYF
DNA: TGTGCCAGCAGTCCTAGGGGGCACCCAACCACAGATACGCAGTACTTC